Sequencing of this T cell receptor (beta chain) was carried out in a study of monozygotic twins with inflammatory bowel disease. Whole-study results and caveats: Ultimately, a single strong signal or clonotype associated with IBD was not supported. Discordant twins showed the same repertoire similarity as concordant twins, possibly from limited power.

The CDR3 totals 14 residues. Germline V gene sequence: CDR1 MNHEY, CDR2 SVGAGI. Of note for this clonotype: Antigen unknown.

The quantity of total RNA per TCR library was about 3,700 ng. TCRdb reworked the 5' RACE reads into one entry per CDR3 protein, no DNA. The sample has more than 300,000 distinct CDR3 sequences. The chain couples TRBV6-5 to TRBJ2-7; the D gene TCRdb calls, TRBD1, cannot be checked with no DNA. Sequenced input: blood. The TCR sequence derives from a human donor with ulcerative colitis or Crohn's disease, or a healthy co-twin of an affected twin (not recorded which). The chain's CDR3 is CASSLTMTGYEQYF.